The clone carrying this TCR beta chain was seen a few times. Its antigen is as yet unknown. The data were obtained in a study of T cells after yellow fever vaccination. The overall study: SMART-Seq v4 Ultra Low Input handled preparation of low-cell-number fractions. General study points: The secondary T-cell response peaked on day 5, not day 15, but was weaker. FACS-sorted repertoires could harbor abundant contaminating bulk-population clonotypes.

Germline V CDR1 and CDR2: SGHTA, FQGNSA. The CDR3 is made up of 16 amino acids. The ends were cut back, 6 bases at V and 5 bases at J, with 17 bases in the middle. Each CDR3 protein gets one entry after TCRdb re-called the 5' RACE reads with MiXCR. The data show about 320,000 distinct CDR3 sequences, around 4.3% seen once. The clonotype originates from a man between 18 and 29 years old who received the YFV17D yellow fever vaccine. The gene calls are TRBV7-2 and TRBJ1-6; D is possibly TRBD1 (5 bases). This specimen consisted of PBMCs, obtained 15 days after the yellow fever booster vaccination. The CDR3 spells CASRSQGAANNSPLHF. CDR3 nucleotides: TGTGCCAGCAGATCCCAGGGAGCGGCTAATAATTCACCCCTCCACTTT. The full variable domain, its missing parts supplied by reference TRBV7-2 and TRBJ1-6, is GAGVSQSPSNKVTEKGKDVELRCDPISGHTALYWYRQSLGQGLEFLIYFQGNSAPDKSGLPSDRFSAERTGGSVSTLTIQRTQQEDSAVYLCASRSQGAANNSPLHFGNGTRLTVT.